The T cell receptor beta chain under discussion was sequenced for a study of T-cell reconstitution after alpha-beta-depleted transplantation in children. Study-wide results and limits: Newly made T cells mostly supplied T-cell counts and diversity one year after transplant. Expanded graft clones, several hundred of them, were reportedly the source of alpha-beta T cells about two months after transplant. At day 60, the high TCRbeta diversity found in some patients originated from recipient T cells and thymic progenitors that had survived.

This clonotype came up many times. Its antigen is currently unknown. Unique molecular identifiers featured in how the TCRbeta library was prepared. TCRdb recomputed calls from the PCR reads with MiXCR, one row per CDR3 protein. The sample comprises several thousand distinct CDR3 sequences, roughly 13% of which are singletons, and about half rests with the top ten. The trim removed 4 bases at V and 1 base at J, leaving 0 bases unmatched. The CDR3 contains 14 residues. Germline assignment: CDR1 KGHDR and CDR2 SFDVKD. This TCR was sampled from a patient aged 2-10 years who had a stem cell transplant for inherited bone marrow failure, so the T cells may come from the graft donor. Here the sequenced sample was PBMCs, mostly from graft donor cells, taken 60 days after TCRalphabeta/CD19-depleted stem cell transplant. The chain uses TRBV24-1 and TRBJ2-3, with TRBD2 matching over 8 bases. The CDR3 nucleotides read TGTGCCACCAGTGACGGGGGGGGCACAGATACGCAGTATTTT. This codes for CATSDGGGTDTQYF.